This T cell receptor (beta chain) was captured by sequencing in a study of early T cells in non-severe SARS-CoV-2 infection. The overall study: Sequencing used unsorted whole-blood bulk RNA, so chains lack pairing. Study-wide results and limits: Anti-spike CD8 responses were favored in VDJdb matching, and private and CD4 specificities were missed.

Losses at the gene ends were 6 bases for V and 1 base for J; bases not matched to a gene: 11. CDR3 size: 15 residues. The germline V gene encodes CDR1 DFQATT and CDR2 SNEGSKA (reference sequence). This clonotype was seen just once. No antigen is known for it. Researchers attached unique molecular identifiers to individual cDNA molecules. TCRdb re-derived calls from the 5' RACE reads in MiXCR, one entry per CDR3 protein. The repertoire holds some 60,000 distinct CDR3 sequences, with 8.5% to 9.5% as singletons. Sequenced sample: whole blood. The source is an adult who was a healthcare worker with PCR-confirmed SARS-CoV-2 infection or an uninfected control (not recorded which). The rearrangement links TRBV20-1 to TRBJ1-1; 7 bases align to TRBD1. CDR3: CSATEPYRGNTEAFF. CDR3 nucleotides: TGCAGTGCAACGGAACCTTACAGGGGGAACACTGAAGCTTTCTTT.